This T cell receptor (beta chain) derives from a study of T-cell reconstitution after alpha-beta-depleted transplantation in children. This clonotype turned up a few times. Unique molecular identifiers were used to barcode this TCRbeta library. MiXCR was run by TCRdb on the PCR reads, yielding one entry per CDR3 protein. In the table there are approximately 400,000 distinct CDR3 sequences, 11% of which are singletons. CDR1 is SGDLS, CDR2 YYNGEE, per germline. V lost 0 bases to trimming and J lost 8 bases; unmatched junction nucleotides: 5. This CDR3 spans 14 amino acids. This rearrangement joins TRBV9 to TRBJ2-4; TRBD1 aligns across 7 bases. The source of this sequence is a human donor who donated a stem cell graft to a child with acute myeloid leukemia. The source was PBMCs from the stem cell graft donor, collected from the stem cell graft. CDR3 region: CASSVAIGTDIQYF. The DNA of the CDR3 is TGTGCCAGCAGCGTAGCAATCGGGACAGACATTCAGTACTTC.